A selection of T cell receptor beta chains follows, all from one sample in a study of blood T cell repertoires in COVID-19. This table comes from immunoSEQ multiplex PCR, and its TCRdb copy is limited to in-frame clones, with some not included. The data hold 200,000 to 250,000 clones, with approximately 85% observed a single time. The source material was peripheral blood. The receptors here all came from a woman aged 70-85 years with COVID-19, enrolled during active disease. Both conserved end residues are part of each CDR3. Fields, in order: V gene, D gene, CDR3 length, clone size, J gene, CDR3 DNA, CDR3 protein. A D gene is named only where the DNA matches it firmly. Rows may omit the clone size; those that give it use once, few, many or a size class.

v_call: TRBV18
d_call: .
cdr3_length: 13
clone_size: .
j_call: TRBJ1-1
cdr3_nt: TGTGCCAGCTCACCTCTAAAGAACACTGAAGCTTTCTTT
cdr3_aa: CASSPLKNTEAFF

v_call: TRBV10-3
d_call: .
cdr3_length: 12
clone_size: .
j_call: TRBJ2-2
cdr3_nt: TGTGCCATACGGGGTGTGCACGGGGAGCTGTTTTTT
cdr3_aa: CAIRGVHGELFF

v_call: TRBV9
d_call: .
cdr3_length: 18
clone_size: .
j_call: TRBJ1-6
cdr3_nt: TGTGCCAGCAGCGTAGGGGGGGGACCCAGCTCCTATAATTCACCCCTCCACTTT
cdr3_aa: CASSVGGGPSSYNSPLHF

v_call: TRBV7-9
d_call: TRBD1
cdr3_length: 17
clone_size: once
j_call: TRBJ1-2
cdr3_nt: TGTGCCAGCAGCCAACGTAGTAACAGGGGGCTAAACTATGGCTACACCTTC
cdr3_aa: CASSQRSNRGLNYGYTF

v_call: TRBV5-6
d_call: .
cdr3_length: 15
clone_size: few
j_call: TRBJ2-7
cdr3_nt: TGTGCCAGCAGCTTGTATAGGGGTAGCTCCTACGAGCAGTACTTC
cdr3_aa: CASSLYRGSSYEQYF

v_call: TRBV7-2
d_call: .
cdr3_length: 14
clone_size: .
j_call: TRBJ1-6
cdr3_nt: TGTGCCAGCAGCTTAGTTCCCTTGGCTTCACCCCTCCACTTT
cdr3_aa: CASSLVPLASPLHF

v_call: TRBV19
d_call: .
cdr3_length: 18
clone_size: .
j_call: TRBJ2-3
cdr3_nt: TGTGCCAGTAGTATAGCACGAAGAGGGAGCGCCAGCACAGATACGCAGTATTTT
cdr3_aa: CASSIARRGSASTDTQYF

v_call: TRBV19
d_call: .
cdr3_length: 12
clone_size: .
j_call: TRBJ1-2
cdr3_nt: TGTGCCAGTAGTGTGGGGCCCTGGGGCTACACCTTC
cdr3_aa: CASSVGPWGYTF

v_call: TRBV7-2
d_call: .
cdr3_length: 15
clone_size: .
j_call: TRBJ2-5
cdr3_nt: TGTGCCAGCAGTCGAGGACCCGGGATAGGGGAGACCCAGTACTTC
cdr3_aa: CASSRGPGIGETQYF

v_call: TRBV5-4
d_call: TRBD1
cdr3_length: 16
clone_size: .
j_call: TRBJ2-2
cdr3_nt: TGTGCCAGCACCGCGAAAGGGGGCCCGAACACCGGGGAGCTGTTTTTT
cdr3_aa: CASTAKGGPNTGELFF

v_call: TRBV7-8
d_call: .
cdr3_length: 13
clone_size: .
j_call: TRBJ2-3
cdr3_nt: TGTGCCAGCGGCGACGGGGGCACAGATACGCAGTATTTT
cdr3_aa: CASGDGGTDTQYF

v_call: TRBV10-3
d_call: .
cdr3_length: 16
clone_size: once
j_call: TRBJ1-5
cdr3_nt: TGTGCCATCAGTGAGAGACAGGTCGGTGGCAATCAGCCCCAGCATTTT
cdr3_aa: CAISERQVGGNQPQHF

v_call: TRBV7-9
d_call: TRBD2
cdr3_length: 16
clone_size: .
j_call: TRBJ2-7
cdr3_nt: TGTGCCAGCAGCCCGGGACTAGCGGGGGGGCAGAACGAGCAGTACTTC
cdr3_aa: CASSPGLAGGQNEQYF

v_call: TRBV4-2
d_call: .
cdr3_length: 16
clone_size: .
j_call: TRBJ1-2
cdr3_nt: TGTGCCAGCAGCCAAGTCGGGCAGGGGCCCCTTTTCGGCTACACCTTC
cdr3_aa: CASSQVGQGPLFGYTF

v_call: TRBV10-3
d_call: TRBD2
cdr3_length: 15
clone_size: .
j_call: TRBJ2-3
cdr3_nt: TGTGCCATCAGTGGGAAAGCGGGATTCACAGATACGCAGTATTTT
cdr3_aa: CAISGKAGFTDTQYF

v_call: TRBV7-9
d_call: .
cdr3_length: 19
clone_size: .
j_call: TRBJ1-4
cdr3_nt: TGTGCCAGCAGCCTAGGAAAGATACAGGGAAAAGCAACTAATGAAAAACTGTTTTTT
cdr3_aa: CASSLGKIQGKATNEKLFF

v_call: TRBV2
d_call: TRBD1
cdr3_length: 14
clone_size: .
j_call: TRBJ1-5
cdr3_nt: TGTGCCAGCACTCCACAGGGGATCAATCAGCCCCAGCATTTT
cdr3_aa: CASTPQGINQPQHF

v_call: TRBV7-3
d_call: .
cdr3_length: 16
clone_size: once
j_call: TRBJ2-3
cdr3_nt: TGTGCCAGCAGCGACGGAGGGGCCGTGAGCACAGATACGCAGTATTTT
cdr3_aa: CASSDGGAVSTDTQYF

v_call: TRBV9
d_call: TRBD1
cdr3_length: 17
clone_size: .
j_call: TRBJ1-1
cdr3_nt: TGTGCCAGCAGCGCTGGGGCACAGGGGCTGGGAGGAACTGAAGCTTTCTTT
cdr3_aa: CASSAGAQGLGGTEAFF

v_call: TRBV19
d_call: .
cdr3_length: 16
clone_size: .
j_call: TRBJ1-4
cdr3_nt: TGTGCCAGCGAAAGGACAGCTAGTCTTCCGAGTGAAAAACTGTTTTTT
cdr3_aa: CASERTASLPSEKLFF

v_call: TRBV3-1/TRBV3-2
d_call: .
cdr3_length: 13
clone_size: few
j_call: TRBJ1-1
cdr3_nt: TGTGCCAGCGCCGCGACAGGGAACACTGAAGCTTTCTTT
cdr3_aa: CASAATGNTEAFF

v_call: TRBV27
d_call: .
cdr3_length: 11
clone_size: .
j_call: TRBJ1-4
cdr3_nt: TGTGCCAGCAGGTCAAATGAAAAACTGTTTTTT
cdr3_aa: CASRSNEKLFF

v_call: TRBV9
d_call: .
cdr3_length: 16
clone_size: .
j_call: TRBJ2-7
cdr3_nt: TGTGCCAGCAGCGCCCACGTGAGGGAAGTTTGGAACGAGCAGTACTTC
cdr3_aa: CASSAHVREVWNEQYF

v_call: TRBV7-7
d_call: .
cdr3_length: 16
clone_size: .
j_call: TRBJ1-5
cdr3_nt: TGTGCTAGCAGCTTAGAGCAATACAGAGAGAATCAGCCCCAGCATTTT
cdr3_aa: CASSLEQYRENQPQHF

v_call: TRBV11-2
d_call: TRBD1
cdr3_length: 19
clone_size: .
j_call: TRBJ1-6
cdr3_nt: TGTGCCAGCAGCGCAGGCCCCGGACAGGGTAGCTCCTATAATTCACCCCTCCACTTT
cdr3_aa: CASSAGPGQGSSYNSPLHF

v_call: TRBV5-6
d_call: .
cdr3_length: 15
clone_size: .
j_call: TRBJ2-7
cdr3_nt: TGTGCCAGCAGCTTGGTGGTGGAGAACCCAGGGGAGCAGTACTTC
cdr3_aa: CASSLVVENPGEQYF

v_call: TRBV19
d_call: TRBD1
cdr3_length: 15
clone_size: .
j_call: TRBJ1-1
cdr3_nt: TGTGCCAGTAGTATGGAGGACAGGGAGTACACTGAAGCTTTCTTT
cdr3_aa: CASSMEDREYTEAFF

v_call: TRBV19
d_call: TRBD2
cdr3_length: 21
clone_size: .
j_call: TRBJ2-1
cdr3_nt: TGTGCCAGTAGTATAGATTTCACCGACTGGACTAGCGGGAGATCATACAATGAGCAGTTCTTC
cdr3_aa: CASSIDFTDWTSGRSYNEQFF

v_call: TRBV18
d_call: .
cdr3_length: 14
clone_size: .
j_call: TRBJ1-1
cdr3_nt: TGTGCCAGCTCACTGTCACAGGACGTTACTGAAGCTTTCTTT
cdr3_aa: CASSLSQDVTEAFF

v_call: TRBV9
d_call: .
cdr3_length: 15
clone_size: .
j_call: TRBJ2-7
cdr3_nt: TGTGCCAGCAGCGTAGTGGCGGGGGCGCCTAGTGAGCAGTACTTC
cdr3_aa: CASSVVAGAPSEQYF

v_call: TRBV5-4
d_call: .
cdr3_length: 15
clone_size: once
j_call: TRBJ1-5
cdr3_nt: TGTGCCAGCAGCTTCGGGGGGGAGCGCAATCAGCCCCAGCATTTT
cdr3_aa: CASSFGGERNQPQHF

v_call: TRBV4-1
d_call: .
cdr3_length: 16
clone_size: .
j_call: TRBJ1-5
cdr3_nt: TGCGCCAGCAGCCAAGACAGGGGAAGTATTAATCAGCCCCAGCATTTT
cdr3_aa: CASSQDRGSINQPQHF

v_call: TRBV7-6
d_call: TRBD2
cdr3_length: 15
clone_size: few
j_call: TRBJ2-3
cdr3_nt: TGTGCCAGCAGCTTAAGACTAGCGGCCACAGATACGCAGTATTTT
cdr3_aa: CASSLRLAATDTQYF

v_call: TRBV7-2
d_call: .
cdr3_length: 13
clone_size: few
j_call: TRBJ2-7
cdr3_nt: TGTGCCAGCACCGCCCCAGGGAAACTCGAGCAGTACTTC
cdr3_aa: CASTAPGKLEQYF

v_call: TRBV12-3/TRBV12-4
d_call: .
cdr3_length: 13
clone_size: .
j_call: TRBJ1-2
cdr3_nt: TGTGCCAGCAGGAGACAGCCAGACTATGGCTACACCTTC
cdr3_aa: CASRRQPDYGYTF

v_call: TRBV5-1
d_call: TRBD1
cdr3_length: 15
clone_size: .
j_call: TRBJ1-1
cdr3_nt: TGCGCCAGCAGCTTGGATAGGGGGCGTATTACTGAAGCTTTCTTT
cdr3_aa: CASSLDRGRITEAFF

v_call: TRBV18
d_call: .
cdr3_length: 12
clone_size: once
j_call: TRBJ2-7
cdr3_nt: TGTGCCAGCTCACCGGCAGTCTACGAGCAGTACTTC
cdr3_aa: CASSPAVYEQYF